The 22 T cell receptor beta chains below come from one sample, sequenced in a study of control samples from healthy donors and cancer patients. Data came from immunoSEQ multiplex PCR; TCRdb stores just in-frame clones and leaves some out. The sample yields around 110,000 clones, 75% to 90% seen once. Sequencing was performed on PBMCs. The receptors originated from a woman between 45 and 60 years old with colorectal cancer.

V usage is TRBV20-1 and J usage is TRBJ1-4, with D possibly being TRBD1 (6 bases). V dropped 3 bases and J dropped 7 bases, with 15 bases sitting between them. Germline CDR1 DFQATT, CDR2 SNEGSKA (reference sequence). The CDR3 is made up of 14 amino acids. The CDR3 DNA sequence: TGCAGTGCTAGTAATGGGGGCCGCGGTGAAAAACTGTTTTTT. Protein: CSASNGGRGEKLFF.

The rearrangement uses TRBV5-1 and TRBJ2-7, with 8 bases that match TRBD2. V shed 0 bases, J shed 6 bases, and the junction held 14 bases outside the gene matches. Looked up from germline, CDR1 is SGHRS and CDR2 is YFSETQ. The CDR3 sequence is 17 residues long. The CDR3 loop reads CASSLAPGGAGSSEQYF. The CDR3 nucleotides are TGCGCCAGCAGCTTGGCCCCGGGGGGGGCCGGGTCGTCCGAGCAGTACTTC.

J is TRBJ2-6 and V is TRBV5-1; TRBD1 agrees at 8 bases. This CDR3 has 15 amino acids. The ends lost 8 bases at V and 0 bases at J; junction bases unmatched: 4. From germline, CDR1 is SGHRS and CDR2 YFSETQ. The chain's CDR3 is CASRDRPSGANVLTF. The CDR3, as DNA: TGCGCCAGTAGGGACAGGCCCTCTGGGGCCAACGTCCTGACTTTC.

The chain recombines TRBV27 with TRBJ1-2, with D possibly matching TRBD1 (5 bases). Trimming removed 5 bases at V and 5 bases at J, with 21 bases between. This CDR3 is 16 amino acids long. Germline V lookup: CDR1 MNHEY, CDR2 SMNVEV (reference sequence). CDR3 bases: TGTGCCAGCAGTCCCGGTTTGGGGCCCTGGACATATGGCTACACCTTC. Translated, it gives CASSPGLGPWTYGYTF.

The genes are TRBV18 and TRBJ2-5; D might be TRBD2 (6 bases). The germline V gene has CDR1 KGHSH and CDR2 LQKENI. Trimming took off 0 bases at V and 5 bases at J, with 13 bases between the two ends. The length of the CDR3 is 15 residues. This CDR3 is CASSPPGLAGETQYF. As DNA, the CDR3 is TGTGCCAGCTCACCACCGGGACTGGCTGGGGAGACCCAGTACTTC. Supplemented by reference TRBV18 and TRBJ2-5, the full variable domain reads NAGVMQNPRHLVRRRGQEARLRCSPMKGHSHVYWYRQLPEEGLKFMVYLQKENIIDESGMPKERFSAEFPKEGPSILRIQQVVRGDSAAYFCASSPPGLAGETQYFGPGTRLLVL.

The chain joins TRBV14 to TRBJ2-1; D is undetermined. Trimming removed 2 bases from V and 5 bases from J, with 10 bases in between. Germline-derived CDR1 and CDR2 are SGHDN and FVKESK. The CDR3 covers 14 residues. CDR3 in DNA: TGTGCCAGCAGCCAACGAGCAGACCACAATGAGCAGTTCTTC. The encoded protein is CASSQRADHNEQFF. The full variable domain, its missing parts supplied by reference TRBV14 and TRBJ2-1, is EAGVTQFPSHSVIEKGQTVTLRCDPISGHDNLYWYRRVMGKEIKFLLHFVKESKQDESGMPNNRFLAERTGGTYSTLKVQPAELEDSGVYFCASSQRADHNEQFFGPGTRLTVL.

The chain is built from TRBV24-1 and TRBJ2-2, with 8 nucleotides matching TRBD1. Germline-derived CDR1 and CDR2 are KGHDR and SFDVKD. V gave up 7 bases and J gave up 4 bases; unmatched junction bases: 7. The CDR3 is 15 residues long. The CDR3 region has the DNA TGTGCCACCAGATCGACAGGGGTTAGCACCGGGGAGCTGTTTTTT. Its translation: CATRSTGVSTGELFF.

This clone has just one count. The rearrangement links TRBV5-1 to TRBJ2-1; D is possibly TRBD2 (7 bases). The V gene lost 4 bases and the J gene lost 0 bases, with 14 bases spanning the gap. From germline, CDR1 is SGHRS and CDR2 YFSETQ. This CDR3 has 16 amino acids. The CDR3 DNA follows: TGCGCCAGCAGCCAAGGGGGGGGGACCTCCTACAATGAGCAGTTCTTC. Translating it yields CASSQGGGTSYNEQFF. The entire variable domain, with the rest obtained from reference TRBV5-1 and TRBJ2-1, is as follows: KAGVTQTPRYLIKTRGQQVTLSCSPISGHRSVSWYQQTPGQGLQFLFEYFSETQRNKGNFPGRFSGRQFSNSRSEMNVSTLELGDSALYLCASSQGGGTSYNEQFFGPGTRLTVL.

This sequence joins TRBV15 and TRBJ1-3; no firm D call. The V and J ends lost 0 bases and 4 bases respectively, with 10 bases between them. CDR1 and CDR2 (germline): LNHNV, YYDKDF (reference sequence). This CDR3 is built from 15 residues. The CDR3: CATSRDAVRGNTIYF. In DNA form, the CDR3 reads TGTGCCACCAGCAGAGATGCAGTACGGGGAAACACCATATATTTT.

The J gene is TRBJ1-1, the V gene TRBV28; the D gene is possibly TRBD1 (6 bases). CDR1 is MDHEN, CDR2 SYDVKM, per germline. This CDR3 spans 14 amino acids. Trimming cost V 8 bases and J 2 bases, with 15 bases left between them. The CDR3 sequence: CASRTGWPNTEAFF. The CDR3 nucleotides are TGTGCCAGCCGCACAGGGTGGCCTAACACTGAAGCTTTCTTT.

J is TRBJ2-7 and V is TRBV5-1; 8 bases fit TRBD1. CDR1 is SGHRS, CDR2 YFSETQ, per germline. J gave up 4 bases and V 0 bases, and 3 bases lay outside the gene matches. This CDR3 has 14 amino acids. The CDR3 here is CASSLAQGAYEQYF. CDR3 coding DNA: TGCGCCAGCAGCTTGGCCCAGGGGGCTTACGAGCAGTACTTC.

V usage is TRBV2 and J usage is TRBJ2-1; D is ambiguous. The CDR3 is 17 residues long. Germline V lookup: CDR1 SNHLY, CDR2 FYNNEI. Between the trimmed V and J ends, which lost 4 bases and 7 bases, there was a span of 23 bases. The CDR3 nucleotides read TGTGCCAGCAGTGTTACGGGCGGTAGGTGGGATTATAATGAGCAGTTCTTC. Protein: CASSVTGGRWDYNEQFF.

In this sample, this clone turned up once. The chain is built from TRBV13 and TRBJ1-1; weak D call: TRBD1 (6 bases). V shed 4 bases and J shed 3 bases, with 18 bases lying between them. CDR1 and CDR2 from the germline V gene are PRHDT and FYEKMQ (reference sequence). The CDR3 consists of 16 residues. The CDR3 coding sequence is TGTGCCAGCAGCTCCTTACGTAGGGGGGGTGACACTGAAGCTTTCTTT. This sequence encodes CASSSLRRGGDTEAFF. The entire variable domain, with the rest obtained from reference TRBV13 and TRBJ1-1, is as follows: AAGVIQSPRHLIKEKRETATLKCYPIPRHDTVYWYQQGPGQDPQFLISFYEKMQSDKGSIPDRFSAQQFSDYHSELNMSSLELGDSALYFCASSSLRRGGDTEAFFGQGTRLTVV.

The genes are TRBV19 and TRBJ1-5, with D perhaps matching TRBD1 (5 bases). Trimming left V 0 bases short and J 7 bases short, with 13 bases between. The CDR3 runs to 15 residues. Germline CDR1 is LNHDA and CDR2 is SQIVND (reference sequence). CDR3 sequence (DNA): TGTGCCAGTAGTATAGATGTTGGGGGGTTACAGCCCCAGCATTTT. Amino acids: CASSIDVGGLQPQHF.

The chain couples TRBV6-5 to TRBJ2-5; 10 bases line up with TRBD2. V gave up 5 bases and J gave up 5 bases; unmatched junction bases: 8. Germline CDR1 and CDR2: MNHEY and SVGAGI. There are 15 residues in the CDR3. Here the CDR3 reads CASSTGAGGLETQYF. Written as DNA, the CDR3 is TGTGCCAGCAGTACGGGAGCGGGGGGGCTCGAGACCCAGTACTTC.

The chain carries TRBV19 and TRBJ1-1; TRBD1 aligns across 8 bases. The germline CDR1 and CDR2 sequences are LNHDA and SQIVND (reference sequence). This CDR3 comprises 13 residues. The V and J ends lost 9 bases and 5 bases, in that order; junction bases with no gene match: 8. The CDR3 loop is CASEDRVGTEAFF. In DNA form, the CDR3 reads TGTGCCAGCGAGGACAGGGTGGGAACTGAAGCTTTCTTT.

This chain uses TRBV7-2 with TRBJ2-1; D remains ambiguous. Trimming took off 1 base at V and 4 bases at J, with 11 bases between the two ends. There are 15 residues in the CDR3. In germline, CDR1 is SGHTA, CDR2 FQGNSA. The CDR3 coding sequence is TGTGCCAGCAGCTTAGACGGGTCAGATTACAATGAGCAGTTCTTC. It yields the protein CASSLDGSDYNEQFF.

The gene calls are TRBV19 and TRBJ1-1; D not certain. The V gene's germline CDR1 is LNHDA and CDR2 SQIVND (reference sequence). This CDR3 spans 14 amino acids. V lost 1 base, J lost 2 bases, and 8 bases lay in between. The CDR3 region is CASSIGPENTEAFF. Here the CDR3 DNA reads TGTGCCAGTAGTATAGGGCCGGAAAACACTGAAGCTTTCTTT. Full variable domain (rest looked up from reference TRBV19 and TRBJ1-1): DGGITQSPKYLFRKEGQNVTLSCEQNLNHDAMYWYRQDPGQGLRLIYYSQIVNDFQKGDIAEGYSVSREKKESFPLTVTSAQKNPTAFYLCASSIGPENTEAFFGQGTRLTVV.

The CDR3 here is CAGQGGTLSRVETQYF. For the CDR3, the DNA is TGTGCCGGGCAGGGGGGGACACTGTCCCGGGTAGAGACCCAGTACTTC. The chain combines TRBV30 with TRBJ2-5; D is tentatively TRBD1 or TRBD2 (7 bases each). The germline gives CDR1 GTSNPN, CDR2 SVGIG (reference sequence). This CDR3 contains 16 residues. The V and J ends lost 8 bases and 4 bases respectively, with 26 bases between them.

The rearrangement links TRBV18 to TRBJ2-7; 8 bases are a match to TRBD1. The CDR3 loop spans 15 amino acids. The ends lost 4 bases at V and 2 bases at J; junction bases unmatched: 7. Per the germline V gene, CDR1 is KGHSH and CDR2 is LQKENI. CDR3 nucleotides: TGTGCCAGCTCACTAGGGACAGGAGACACCTACGAGCAGTACTTC. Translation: CASSLGTGDTYEQYF.

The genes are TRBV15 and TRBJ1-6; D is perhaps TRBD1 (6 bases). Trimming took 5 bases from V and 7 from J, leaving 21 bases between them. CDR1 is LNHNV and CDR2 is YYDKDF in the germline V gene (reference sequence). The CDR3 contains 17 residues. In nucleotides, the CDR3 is TGTGCCACCAGCCGCCACCCGGGGGGGGCGAGAAATTCACCCCTCCACTTT. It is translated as CATSRHPGGARNSPLHF.

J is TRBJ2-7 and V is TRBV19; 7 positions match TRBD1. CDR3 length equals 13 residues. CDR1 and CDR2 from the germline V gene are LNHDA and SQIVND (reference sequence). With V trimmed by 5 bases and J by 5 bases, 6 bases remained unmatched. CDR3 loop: CASSPGQPNEQYF. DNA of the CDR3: TGTGCCAGTAGTCCGGGACAGCCCAACGAGCAGTACTTC.